One TCR beta chain is described in this entry. Repertoires were generated with immunoSEQ multiplex PCR, while TCRdb's copy carries only in-frame clones and drops some. Of 150,000 or so clones detected, 79% appear once; the ten largest clones hold roughly 13%. The data are from a study of cytotoxic CD8 clonotypes in ibrutinib-treated CLL. The V gene's germline CDR1 is SGHAT and CDR2 FQNNGV. Between the trimmed V and J ends, which lost 2 bases and 0 bases, there was a span of 5 bases. The CDR3 covers 14 residues. The source was PBMCs, collected after 12 months of ibrutinib treatment. This receptor was taken from a human donor with chronic lymphocytic leukemia. This sequence joins TRBV11-2 and TRBJ1-3; no reliable D call. Here the CDR3 DNA reads TGTGCCAGCAGCTTATCACTCTCTGGAAACACCATATATTTT. Protein sequence: CASSLSLSGNTIYF.